This T cell receptor beta chain emerged from a study of monozygotic twins with cystic fibrosis. Study outcomes and limitations: Clonality was generally low (median around 0.009), higher in the most severe patients. Monozygotic CF twins shared more identical nucleotide clonotypes than unrelated patients.

Generated by immunoSEQ multiplex PCR, the TCRdb table keeps only in-frame clones and is missing some. Found here are over 30,000 clones, 85% to 95% of them singletons; the top ten hold 0.15% to 0.2%. This CDR3 contains 14 residues. Per germline, CDR1 SGHRS and CDR2 YFSETQ. Trimming at V came to 3 bases and at J to 5 bases, leaving 4 bases not matched to a gene. Remarks on this clone: Its antigen is still unknown.

The V gene is TRBV5-1, the J gene TRBJ2-3; 9 bases map to TRBD2. Sequencing was done on a sample of blood. The source of this sequence is a boy aged 2 to 10 with cystic fibrosis. This CDR3 is CASSSRLAVDTQYF. The DNA of the CDR3 is TGCGCCAGCAGCTCCCGACTAGCGGTAGATACGCAGTATTTT.